This TCR beta chain originates from a study of response to subunit inactivated influenza vaccine. The CDR3 sequence is 15 residues long. CDR1 is MGHDK and CDR2 is SYGVNS in the germline V gene. The V segment lost 1 base and the J segment 11 bases; nucleotides outside the gene matches: 9. This clonotype was counted only a few times. Its antigen remains unidentified. TCRdb re-called the RT-PCR reads with MiXCR, one entry per CDR3 protein. The table shows under 550,000 distinct CDR3 sequences, with approximately 7.7% occurring only once. Study conclusions and caveats: A suggestion made by the authors is that each seasonal influenza vaccination recruits few new T cells.

This chain links TRBV25-1 with TRBJ2-4; 9 bases map to TRBD1. The TCR was taken from a man aged 50 to 75 who received an inactivated influenza vaccine. The sequencing used PBMCs from blood, collected around 25 months after vaccination. The DNA for the CDR3 is TGTGCCAGCAGTGAATCCGGGGGACAGGGTGTAGTTCAGTACTTC. Its protein product is CASSESGGQGVVQYF.